This is a list of T cell receptor beta chains from one sample in a study of OX40 agonist ivuxolimab in advanced cancers. TCRdb keeps only in-frame clones here, not all; method: immunoSEQ multiplex PCR. The repertoire includes about 60,000 clones, approximately 86% of them detected once, and 3.5% to 5% sits in the top ten. The sequencing used CD4+ or CD8+ T cells sorted from blood, collected in a trial of the OX40 agonist ivuxolimab. Every receptor here comes from an adult with an advanced solid tumor such as melanoma, head and neck, liver or kidney cancer. The CDR3 runs from the conserved cysteine through the conserved F or W. Fields, in order: clone size, V gene, J gene, D gene, CDR3 protein, CDR3 DNA. A D gene is named only where the DNA matches it firmly. Not every row has a clone size; where given, it reads once, few, many or a size class.

clone_size: .; v_call: TRBV4-3; j_call: TRBJ1-1; d_call: .; cdr3_aa: CASSLQVGPLNTEAFF; cdr3_nt: TGCGCCAGCAGCCTACAGGTGGGGCCATTGAACACTGAAGCTTTCTTT
clone_size: few; v_call: TRBV19; j_call: TRBJ1-5; d_call: .; cdr3_aa: CASSQDRSNQPQHF; cdr3_nt: TGTGCCAGTAGCCAAGACAGGAGCAATCAGCCCCAGCATTTT
clone_size: .; v_call: TRBV18; j_call: TRBJ2-7; d_call: .; cdr3_aa: CASSRDTSYEQYF; cdr3_nt: TGTGCCAGCTCGCGGGACACCTCCTACGAGCAGTACTTC
clone_size: .; v_call: TRBV5-1; j_call: TRBJ1-5; d_call: .; cdr3_aa: CASSQSGDSNQPQHF; cdr3_nt: TGCGCCAGCTCCCAGAGCGGAGATAGCAATCAGCCCCAGCATTTT
clone_size: once; v_call: TRBV7-2; j_call: TRBJ1-2; d_call: .; cdr3_aa: CASSSDGNYGYTF; cdr3_nt: TGTGCCAGCAGCTCCGACGGTAACTATGGCTACACCTTC
clone_size: .; v_call: TRBV6-6; j_call: TRBJ2-7; d_call: .; cdr3_aa: CASSKGTFQGEQYF; cdr3_nt: TGTGCCAGCAGTAAAGGGACTTTCCAGGGCGAGCAGTACTTC
clone_size: .; v_call: TRBV9; j_call: TRBJ2-5; d_call: TRBD2; cdr3_aa: CASSVGLAGTQETQYF; cdr3_nt: TGTGCCAGCAGCGTCGGACTAGCGGGGACCCAAGAGACCCAGTACTTC
clone_size: .; v_call: TRBV9; j_call: TRBJ2-4; d_call: .; cdr3_aa: CASSSRGEGNIQYF; cdr3_nt: TGTGCCAGCAGCTCTAGAGGGGAAGGCAACATTCAGTACTTC
clone_size: .; v_call: TRBV29-1; j_call: TRBJ1-1; d_call: .; cdr3_aa: CSVAAGSWTEAFF; cdr3_nt: TGCAGCGTTGCGGCAGGGTCATGGACTGAAGCTTTCTTT
clone_size: once; v_call: TRBV7-8; j_call: TRBJ2-1; d_call: .; cdr3_aa: CASSLSGSSYNEQFF; cdr3_nt: TGTGCCAGCAGCTTGTCGGGGAGCTCCTACAATGAGCAGTTCTTC
clone_size: few; v_call: TRBV5-1; j_call: TRBJ2-3; d_call: TRBD2; cdr3_aa: CASSLDMRGTSTDTQYF; cdr3_nt: TGCGCCAGCAGCTTGGATATGCGGGGGACTAGCACAGATACGCAGTATTTT
clone_size: .; v_call: TRBV5-1; j_call: TRBJ1-5; d_call: .; cdr3_aa: CASSEGGNQPQHF; cdr3_nt: TGCGCCAGCAGCGAGGGAGGGAATCAGCCCCAGCATTTT
clone_size: few; v_call: TRBV28; j_call: TRBJ2-1; d_call: TRBD2; cdr3_aa: CASRRTPGGNEQFF; cdr3_nt: TGTGCCAGCAGACGGACGCCCGGGGGGAATGAGCAGTTCTTC
clone_size: .; v_call: TRBV7-8; j_call: TRBJ2-6; d_call: .; cdr3_aa: CASSFPGANVLTF; cdr3_nt: TGTGCCAGCAGCTTTCCTGGGGCCAACGTCCTGACTTTC
clone_size: once; v_call: TRBV7-2; j_call: TRBJ2-2; d_call: .; cdr3_aa: CASSLEPNTGELFF; cdr3_nt: TGTGCCAGCAGCTTAGAACCGAACACCGGGGAGCTGTTTTTT
clone_size: .; v_call: TRBV5-1; j_call: TRBJ2-7; d_call: TRBD2; cdr3_aa: CASSRSGGGYEQYF; cdr3_nt: TGCGCCAGCAGCCGATCGGGAGGAGGGTACGAGCAGTACTTC
clone_size: .; v_call: TRBV19; j_call: TRBJ1-5; d_call: .; cdr3_aa: CASSTRAQPQHF; cdr3_nt: TGTGCCAGTAGTACGAGGGCACAGCCCCAGCATTTT
clone_size: .; v_call: TRBV9; j_call: TRBJ2-4; d_call: TRBD1; cdr3_aa: CASSSDRRDIQYF; cdr3_nt: TGTGCCAGCAGCTCGGACAGGAGAGACATTCAGTACTTC
clone_size: .; v_call: TRBV5-1; j_call: TRBJ2-3; d_call: TRBD1; cdr3_aa: CASSYGTGSTDTQYF; cdr3_nt: TGCGCCAGCAGCTATGGGACAGGGAGCACAGATACGCAGTATTTT
clone_size: .; v_call: TRBV18; j_call: TRBJ1-1; d_call: .; cdr3_aa: CASSPPSNTEAFF; cdr3_nt: TGTGCCAGCTCACCCCCTTCGAACACTGAAGCTTTCTTT
clone_size: .; v_call: TRBV5-1; j_call: TRBJ2-1; d_call: .; cdr3_aa: CASSLGQAYNEQFF; cdr3_nt: TGCGCCAGCAGCTTGGGTCAGGCTTACAATGAGCAGTTCTTC
clone_size: .; v_call: TRBV7-2; j_call: TRBJ1-2; d_call: .; cdr3_aa: CASSQANYGYTF; cdr3_nt: TGTGCCAGCAGTCAAGCTAACTATGGCTACACCTTC
clone_size: .; v_call: TRBV28; j_call: TRBJ1-5; d_call: .; cdr3_aa: CASSPRWQPQHF; cdr3_nt: TGTGCCAGCAGCCCCAGGTGGCAGCCCCAGCATTTT
clone_size: .; v_call: TRBV19; j_call: TRBJ1-4; d_call: .; cdr3_aa: CASSSGEVSEKLFF; cdr3_nt: TGTGCCAGTAGCTCAGGGGAAGTCAGTGAAAAACTGTTTTTT
clone_size: .; v_call: TRBV5-1; j_call: TRBJ1-1; d_call: TRBD1; cdr3_aa: CASSIGQGEAFF; cdr3_nt: TGCGCCAGCAGCATAGGACAGGGAGAAGCTTTCTTT
clone_size: .; v_call: TRBV6-1; j_call: TRBJ1-1; d_call: .; cdr3_aa: CASSAIGGNTEAFF; cdr3_nt: TGTGCCAGCAGTGCCATAGGGGGTAACACTGAAGCTTTCTTT
clone_size: .; v_call: TRBV5-4; j_call: TRBJ2-3; d_call: TRBD2; cdr3_aa: CASSRPTSGGTDTQYF; cdr3_nt: TGTGCCAGCAGCCGACCGACTAGCGGGGGCACAGATACGCAGTATTTT
clone_size: .; v_call: TRBV11-2; j_call: TRBJ1-6; d_call: .; cdr3_aa: CATRQESNSPLHF; cdr3_nt: TGTGCCACCCGACAGGAGTCTAATTCACCCCTCCACTTT
clone_size: once; v_call: TRBV18; j_call: TRBJ1-5; d_call: .; cdr3_aa: CASSPPVRDGNQPQHF; cdr3_nt: TGTGCCAGCTCACCACCCGTGAGGGATGGTAACCAGCCCCAGCATTTT
clone_size: .; v_call: TRBV7-6; j_call: TRBJ1-1; d_call: .; cdr3_aa: CASSPPQGRTNTEAFF; cdr3_nt: TGTGCCAGCAGCCCACCCCAGGGACGGACGAACACTGAAGCTTTCTTT
clone_size: .; v_call: TRBV18; j_call: TRBJ1-1; d_call: .; cdr3_aa: CASSPRSERGTEAFF; cdr3_nt: TGTGCCAGCTCGCCTCGATCGGAAAGGGGCACTGAAGCTTTCTTT
clone_size: .; v_call: TRBV5-6; j_call: TRBJ1-5; d_call: .; cdr3_aa: CASSLYSSGNQPQHF; cdr3_nt: TGTGCCAGCAGCTTGTACTCCAGTGGCAATCAGCCCCAGCATTTT
clone_size: few; v_call: TRBV19; j_call: TRBJ1-3; d_call: .; cdr3_aa: CATEQGNRNTIYF; cdr3_nt: TGTGCCACTGAACAGGGTAACAGAAACACCATATATTTT
clone_size: .; v_call: TRBV19; j_call: TRBJ1-1; d_call: .; cdr3_aa: CASSISVGGRNTEAFF; cdr3_nt: TGTGCCAGTAGTATTTCTGTGGGGGGCCGGAACACTGAAGCTTTCTTT
clone_size: .; v_call: TRBV5-1; j_call: TRBJ1-5; d_call: .; cdr3_aa: CASSLAVGQPQHF; cdr3_nt: TGCGCCAGCAGCTTGGCCGTCGGTCAGCCCCAGCATTTT
clone_size: once; v_call: TRBV29-1; j_call: TRBJ2-5; d_call: TRBD2; cdr3_aa: CSSLGGGQETQYF; cdr3_nt: TGCAGCTCGCTCGGGGGGGGTCAAGAGACCCAGTACTTC
clone_size: .; v_call: TRBV5-4; j_call: TRBJ1-4; d_call: .; cdr3_aa: CASSLGTEKLFF; cdr3_nt: TGTGCCAGCAGCTTGGGGACTGAAAAACTGTTTTTT
clone_size: .; v_call: TRBV28; j_call: TRBJ1-6; d_call: .; cdr3_aa: CASIRDSYNSPLHF; cdr3_nt: TGTGCCAGCATACGGGATTCCTATAATTCACCCCTCCACTTT
clone_size: .; v_call: TRBV6-5; j_call: TRBJ2-5; d_call: .; cdr3_aa: CASSHLTGFGETQYF; cdr3_nt: TGTGCCAGCAGCCACCTTACAGGGTTCGGGGAGACCCAGTACTTC
clone_size: .; v_call: TRBV30; j_call: TRBJ1-1; d_call: .; cdr3_aa: CAWSRAGTNTEAFF; cdr3_nt: TGTGCCTGGAGTAGGGCGGGTACGAACACTGAAGCTTTCTTT
clone_size: .; v_call: TRBV19; j_call: TRBJ1-1; d_call: TRBD1; cdr3_aa: CASAGTGNTEAFF; cdr3_nt: TGTGCCAGTGCCGGGACAGGGAACACTGAAGCTTTCTTT
clone_size: .; v_call: TRBV19; j_call: TRBJ2-7; d_call: .; cdr3_aa: CASSLRDGSYEQYF; cdr3_nt: TGTGCCAGTAGCCTCCGGGACGGATCCTACGAGCAGTACTTC
clone_size: few; v_call: TRBV5-4; j_call: TRBJ2-2; d_call: .; cdr3_aa: CASSFSRSNTGELFF; cdr3_nt: TGTGCCAGCAGCTTTTCGCGGTCAAACACCGGGGAGCTGTTTTTT
clone_size: .; v_call: TRBV7-3; j_call: TRBJ1-1; d_call: TRBD1; cdr3_aa: CASSINRGGRMTEAFF; cdr3_nt: TGTGCCAGCAGTATAAACAGGGGAGGACGGATGACTGAAGCTTTCTTT
clone_size: once; v_call: TRBV19; j_call: TRBJ2-7; d_call: .; cdr3_aa: CASSHEQYF; cdr3_nt: TGTGCCTCAAGCCACGAGCAGTACTTC
clone_size: once; v_call: TRBV28; j_call: TRBJ2-1; d_call: .; cdr3_aa: CASSLLDSTYNEQFF; cdr3_nt: TGTGCCAGCAGTTTACTGGACAGCACATACAATGAGCAGTTCTTC
clone_size: .; v_call: TRBV9; j_call: TRBJ2-1; d_call: .; cdr3_aa: CASSAGYRNEQFF; cdr3_nt: TGTGCCAGCAGCGCCGGGTACCGGAATGAGCAGTTCTTC
clone_size: .; v_call: TRBV6-5; j_call: TRBJ2-1; d_call: .; cdr3_aa: CASSYSKFHDEQFF; cdr3_nt: TGTGCCAGCAGTTACTCGAAATTCCACGATGAGCAGTTCTTC
clone_size: .; v_call: TRBV2; j_call: TRBJ2-2; d_call: .; cdr3_aa: CASSGQFGELFF; cdr3_nt: TGTGCCAGCAGTGGACAGTTCGGGGAGCTGTTTTTT